Shown below are 25 T cell receptor beta chains from a single sample sequenced in a study of neoadjuvant nivolumab and ipilimumab in lung cancer. Produced via immunoSEQ multiplex PCR; TCRdb's table is partial and in-frame only. The repertoire holds some 50,000 clones, around 89% seen once, with about 4% in the top ten. The sequenced sample was blood, obtained before neoadjuvant nivolumab, alone or with ipilimumab. These receptors originate from an adult with non-small cell lung cancer. Some clones in this sample may be carry-over from other donors' samples.

This chain uses TRBV30 with TRBJ1-5; D not certain. The CDR3 extends over 13 amino acids. Per the germline V gene, CDR1 is GTSNPN and CDR2 is SVGIG (reference sequence). V was clipped by 1 base and J by 0 bases, with 4 bases between them. The CDR3 spells CAWSGGSNQPQHF. The CDR3 DNA is TGTGCCTGGAGTGGGGGTAGCAATCAGCCCCAGCATTTT. Using reference TRBV30 and TRBJ1-5 for the parts outside the CDR3, the full variable domain is SQTIHQWPATLVQPVGSPLSLECTVEGTSNPNLYWYRQAAGRGLQLLFYSVGIGQISSEVPQNLSASRPQDRQFILSSKKLLLSDSGFYLCAWSGGSNQPQHFGDGTRLSIL.

This sequence joins TRBV5-4 and TRBJ1-1, with D possibly being TRBD1 (6 bases). Germline CDR1 SGHNT, CDR2 YYREEE (reference sequence). Trimming took 1 base from V and 3 from J, leaving 10 bases between them. CDR3 size: 14 residues. The CDR3 nucleotides are TGTGCCAGCAGCTTGCTACAGGGATACACTGAAGCTTTCTTT. As protein: CASSLLQGYTEAFF.

The genes are TRBV2 and TRBJ2-2; 9 bases line up with TRBD2. CDR1 SNHLY and CDR2 FYNNEI come from the germline V gene. After removal of 6 bases from V and 16 bases from J, the junction contained 9 bases not matched to a gene. There are 12 residues in the CDR3. The CDR3 bases are TGTGCCAGCAGCCGAACCGGGACTAGCTCGTTTTTT. Translated: CASSRTGTSSFF. The whole variable domain, remainder taken from reference TRBV2 and TRBJ2-2, is EPEVTQTPSHQVTQMGQEVILRCVPISNHLYFYWYRQILGQKVEFLVSFYNNEISEKSEIFDDQFSVERPDGSNFTLKIRSTKLEDSAMYFCASSRTGTSSFFGEGSRLTVL.

This chain connects TRBV5-4 to TRBJ1-2, with D hard to call. The CDR3 covers 12 residues. Trimming took off 0 bases at V and 8 bases at J, with 8 bases between the two ends. Per the germline V gene, CDR1 is SGHNT and CDR2 is YYREEE (reference sequence). CDR3 protein: CASSLEVGGYTF. In nucleotides, the CDR3 is TGTGCCAGCAGCTTGGAGGTGGGGGGCTACACCTTC. The variable domain in full, completed from reference TRBV5-4 and TRBJ1-2, reads ETGVTQSPTHLIKTRGQQVTLRCSSQSGHNTVSWYQQALGQGPQFIFQYYREEENGRGNFPPRFSGLQFPNYSSELNVNALELDDSALYLCASSLEVGGYTFGSGTRLTVV.

The chain recombines TRBV30 with TRBJ1-1, with 9 positions matching TRBD1. Per the germline V gene, CDR1 is GTSNPN and CDR2 is SVGIG (reference sequence). The CDR3 runs 13 residues. V trimming: 6 bases; J trimming: 2 bases; junction bases outside the gene matches: 4. The CDR3, as DNA: TGTGCCTGTGGACAGGGGCGAAACACTGAAGCTTTCTTT. Encoded protein: CACGQGRNTEAFF. Based on the CDR3 plus reference TRBV30 and TRBJ1-1, the full variable domain is SQTIHQWPATLVQPVGSPLSLECTVEGTSNPNLYWYRQAAGRGLQLLFYSVGIGQISSEVPQNLSASRPQDRQFILSSKKLLLSDSGFYLCACGQGRNTEAFFGQGTRLTVV.

The chain uses TRBV5-1 and TRBJ2-1; TRBD2 agrees at 10 bases. The CDR3 is 15 residues long. V was pared by 5 bases and J by 0 bases, with 2 bases of the junction left unmatched. Germline values: CDR1 SGHRS, CDR2 YFSETQ. CDR3 amino acids: CASSKREGSYNEQFF. The CDR3 nucleotides read TGCGCCAGCAGTAAGCGGGAGGGCTCCTACAATGAGCAGTTCTTC.

The chain employs TRBV5-1 and TRBJ2-7, with 7 nucleotides matching TRBD1. This CDR3 has 16 residues. Germline V gives CDR1 SGHRS, CDR2 YFSETQ. The trim removed 2 bases at V and 2 bases at J, leaving 10 bases unmatched. This CDR3 reads CASSFPPGQLTYEQYF. The CDR3 DNA follows: TGCGCCAGCAGCTTCCCCCCGGGACAGCTGACCTACGAGCAGTACTTC.

V gene TRBV5-1 combines with J gene TRBJ1-1; no firm D call. Germline-derived CDR1 and CDR2 are SGHRS and YFSETQ. The CDR3 covers 12 residues. V lost 2 bases and J lost 7, with 9 bases in between. CDR3: CASSLTFDEAFF. Here the CDR3 DNA reads TGCGCCAGCAGCTTAACTTTTGATGAAGCTTTCTTT.

The chain couples TRBV28 to TRBJ1-2, with D uncertain. The germline V gene has CDR1 MDHEN and CDR2 SYDVKM. V was cut by 2 bases and J by 4 bases, with 5 bases left in between. The CDR3 sequence is 12 residues long. The CDR3 DNA reads as TGTGCCAGCAGTTTACGCGGCTATGGCTACACCTTC. Translating gives CASSLRGYGYTF.

The V gene is TRBV4-1, the J gene TRBJ1-2; D unresolved. Germline V CDR1 and CDR2: MGHRA, YSYEKL. The ends were cut back, 1 base at V and 2 bases at J, with 14 bases in the middle. The CDR3 totals 16 residues. CDR3 nucleotide sequence: TGCGCCAGCAGCCAAGGCCATGGTTTGGAAAACTATGGCTACACCTTC. Its translation is CASSQGHGLENYGYTF.

Written as DNA, the CDR3 is TGTGCCAGCAGTGAAGCGAGCGTGAATGAGCAGTTCTTC. It is translated as CASSEASVNEQFF. This rearrangement joins TRBV2 to TRBJ2-1, with D uncertain. CDR3 length: 13 residues. Trimming stripped 0 bases from V and 7 bases from J, with 7 bases between. Germline values: CDR1 SNHLY, CDR2 FYNNEI. The full variable domain, with the rest looked up from reference TRBV2 and TRBJ2-1, is EPEVTQTPSHQVTQMGQEVILRCVPISNHLYFYWYRQILGQKVEFLVSFYNNEISEKSEIFDDQFSVERPDGSNFTLKIRSTKLEDSAMYFCASSEASVNEQFFGPGTRLTVL.

For this clone: This CDR3 is also generated by other DNA sequences in the sample. The chain joins TRBV19 to TRBJ1-1; maybe TRBD1 (5 bases). V lost 4 bases, J lost 6 bases, and 12 bases lay in between. The germline CDR1 and CDR2 sequences are LNHDA and SQIVND (reference sequence). This CDR3 has 13 amino acids. Here the CDR3 reads CASSRGRGSEAFF. CDR3 DNA: TGTGCCAGTAGTAGGGGTCGGGGCTCTGAAGCTTTCTTT.

The genes are TRBV11-1 and TRBJ2-1; D call uncertain. Germline V gene lookup returns CDR1 SGHAT and CDR2 FQDESV (reference sequence). V was clipped by 3 bases and J by 7 bases, with 4 bases between them. There are 11 residues in the CDR3. The CDR3 region is CASSFTNEQFF. The CDR3, as DNA: TGTGCCAGCAGCTTCACTAATGAGCAGTTCTTC.

This clone was recorded once. V usage is TRBV4-1 and J usage is TRBJ1-2; possibly TRBD1 for D (5 bases). Trimming stripped 1 base from V and 3 bases from J, with 15 bases between. There are 16 residues in the CDR3. From germline, CDR1 is MGHRA and CDR2 YSYEKL. CDR3 loop: CASSQGDIRGDYGYTF. Here the CDR3 DNA reads TGCGCCAGCAGCCAAGGAGACATAAGGGGCGACTATGGCTACACCTTC.

This clone came up once. V and J are TRBV5-8 and TRBJ1-1; D uncertain. The CDR3 covers 13 residues. Germline V lookup: CDR1 SGHTS, CDR2 YDEGEE. The V and J ends lost 6 bases and 4 bases respectively, with 13 bases between them. CDR3 nucleotides: TGTGCCAGCAAATGGCGGGTGGGCACTGAAGCTTTCTTT. This encodes CASKWRVGTEAFF. Based on the CDR3 plus reference TRBV5-8 and TRBJ1-1, the full variable domain is EAGVTQSPTHLIKTRGQQATLRCSPISGHTSVYWYQQALGLGLQFLLWYDEGEERNRGNFPPRFSGRQFPNYSSELNVNALELEDSALYLCASKWRVGTEAFFGQGTRLTVV.

This clone was counted a single time. The chain uses TRBV5-6 and TRBJ2-5; D remains ambiguous. The CDR3 loop spans 14 amino acids. Germline V gene data show CDR1 as SGHDT and CDR2 as YYEEEE. Trimming stripped 5 bases from V and 3 bases from J, with 14 bases between. This CDR3 reads CASSPVSGEETQYF. The CDR3 DNA is TGTGCCAGCAGTCCCGTGTCTGGGGAAGAGACCCAGTACTTC. Drawing the rest from reference TRBV5-6 and TRBJ2-5, the complete variable domain is DAGVTQSPTHLIKTRGQQVTLRCSPKSGHDTVSWYQQALGQGPQFIFQYYEEEERQRGNFPDRFSGHQFPNYSSELNVNALLLGDSALYLCASSPVSGEETQYFGPGTRLLVL.

In this sample, this clone turned up a few times. The rearrangement links TRBV12-5 to TRBJ1-2; D possibly corresponds to TRBD1 (5 bases). CDR3 size: 13 residues. Trimming removed 1 base from V and 8 bases from J, with 11 bases in between. Looked up from germline, CDR1 is LGHNT and CDR2 is FRNRAP. CDR3 nucleotides: TGTGCTAGTGGTTTGGAGGGGCTAAGGGGCTACACCTTC. Translation: CASGLEGLRGYTF.

This chain links TRBV6-5 with TRBJ1-1; D ambiguous. V lost 5 bases and J lost 9, with 16 bases in between. The CDR3 covers 13 residues. Germline V gene sequence: CDR1 MNHEY, CDR2 SVGAGI. The CDR3 loop is CASSLGASPKAFF. The DNA for the CDR3 is TGTGCCAGCAGTCTCGGAGCGAGCCCGAAAGCTTTCTTT.

The rearrangement uses TRBV9 and TRBJ2-2; D may be TRBD2 (5 bases). Germline values: CDR1 SGDLS, CDR2 YYNGEE. V was pared by 0 bases and J by 4 bases, with 7 bases between. CDR3 length: 14 residues. This chain's CDR3 is CASSVVASTGELFF. CDR3 bases: TGTGCCAGCAGCGTAGTAGCGAGCACCGGGGAGCTGTTTTTT. The entire variable domain, with the rest obtained from reference TRBV9 and TRBJ2-2, is as follows: DSGVTQTPKHLITATGQRVTLRCSPRSGDLSVYWYQQSLDQGLQFLIQYYNGEERAKGNILERFSAQQFPDLHSELNLSSLELGDSALYFCASSVVASTGELFFGEGSRLTVL.

V is TRBV30 and J is TRBJ1-2; a weak D match, TRBD1 (5 bases). The CDR3 loop spans 14 amino acids. Trimming shortened V by 0 bases and J by 5 bases, and 13 bases separated the two germline ends. Germline values: CDR1 GTSNPN, CDR2 SVGIG (reference sequence). CDR3 residues: CAWSVQGTEYGYTF. In nucleotides, the CDR3 is TGTGCCTGGAGTGTCCAGGGCACGGAGTATGGCTACACCTTC.

The CDR3 region is CAWSFFSPSTDTQYF. The CDR3 coding sequence is TGTGCCTGGAGTTTTTTCTCACCTAGCACAGATACGCAGTATTTT. The rearrangement joins TRBV30 to TRBJ2-3; D not resolved. Germline CDR1 reads GTSNPN; CDR2 reads SVGIG (reference sequence). Trimming left V 2 bases short and J 0 bases short, with 12 bases between. The CDR3 extends over 15 amino acids.

V usage is TRBV5-1 and J usage is TRBJ2-2, with 9 bases that match TRBD1. J was trimmed by 5 bases and V by 5 bases; bases with no gene match: 4. Germline CDR1 is SGHRS and CDR2 is YFSETQ. The CDR3 extends over 14 amino acids. CDR3 residues: CASRPGQGTGELFF. For the CDR3, the DNA is TGCGCCAGCAGGCCGGGACAGGGTACCGGGGAGCTGTTTTTT. Full variable domain (outside the CDR3, taken from reference TRBV5-1 and TRBJ2-2): KAGVTQTPRYLIKTRGQQVTLSCSPISGHRSVSWYQQTPGQGLQFLFEYFSETQRNKGNFPGRFSGRQFSNSRSEMNVSTLELGDSALYLCASRPGQGTGELFFGEGSRLTVL.

The gene calls are TRBV6-5 and TRBJ2-1; D is uncertain. V dropped 5 bases and J dropped 8 bases, with 16 bases sitting between them. The CDR3 covers 14 residues. CDR1 and CDR2 (germline): MNHEY, SVGAGI. CDR3 residues: CASSGPSPPHEQFF. The CDR3 nucleotides read TGTGCCAGCAGTGGCCCCTCCCCCCCGCATGAGCAGTTCTTC.

The genes are TRBV6-6 and TRBJ2-7, with a possible D match to TRBD1 (6 bases). The V end lost 5 bases, the J end lost 4 bases, and 9 bases lay between the germline ends. Germline loops: CDR1 MNHNY, CDR2 SVGAGI (reference sequence). This CDR3 region has 12 residues. The CDR3 DNA sequence: TGTGCCAGCAGTGGCAGGGGTTACGAGCAGTACTTC. Residues: CASSGRGYEQYF.

The chain combines TRBV5-5 with TRBJ2-7; D not certain. CDR3 length equals 13 residues. Germline lookup yields CDR1 SGHKS and CDR2 YYEKEE (reference sequence). Deletions cut 1 base from V and 3 bases from J, with 8 bases between. The CDR3 loop reads CASSLLYYYEQYF. The CDR3 DNA is TGTGCCAGCAGCTTGTTATACTACTACGAGCAGTACTTC.